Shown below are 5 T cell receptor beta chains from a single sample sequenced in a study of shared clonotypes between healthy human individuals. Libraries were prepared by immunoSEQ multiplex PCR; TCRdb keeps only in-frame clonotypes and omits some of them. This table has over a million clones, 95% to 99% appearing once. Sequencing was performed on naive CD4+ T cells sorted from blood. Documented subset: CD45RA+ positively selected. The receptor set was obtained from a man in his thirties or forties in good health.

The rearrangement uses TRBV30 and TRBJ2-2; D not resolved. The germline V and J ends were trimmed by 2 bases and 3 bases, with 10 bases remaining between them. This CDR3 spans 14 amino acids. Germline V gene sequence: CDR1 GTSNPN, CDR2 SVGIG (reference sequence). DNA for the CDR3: TGTGCCTGGAGTCCCTGGATTTACACCGGGGAGCTGTTTTTT. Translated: CAWSPWIYTGELFF.

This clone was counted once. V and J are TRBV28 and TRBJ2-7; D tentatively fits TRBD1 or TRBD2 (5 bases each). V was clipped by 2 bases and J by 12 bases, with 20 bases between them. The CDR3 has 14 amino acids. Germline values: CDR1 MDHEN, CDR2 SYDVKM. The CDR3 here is CASSLLFGTYPVYF. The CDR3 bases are TGTGCCAGCAGTTTACTATTCGGGACCTACCCGGTGTACTTC.

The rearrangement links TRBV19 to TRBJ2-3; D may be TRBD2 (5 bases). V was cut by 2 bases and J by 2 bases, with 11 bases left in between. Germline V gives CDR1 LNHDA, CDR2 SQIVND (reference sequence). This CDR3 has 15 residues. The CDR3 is CASSIKTRDTDTQYF. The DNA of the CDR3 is TGTGCCAGTAGTATAAAGACCCGGGACACAGATACGCAGTATTTT.

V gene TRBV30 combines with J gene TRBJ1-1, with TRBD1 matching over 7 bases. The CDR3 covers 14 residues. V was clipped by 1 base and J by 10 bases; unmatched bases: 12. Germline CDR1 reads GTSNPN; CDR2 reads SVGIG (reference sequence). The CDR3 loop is CAWSGWDRRSVAFF. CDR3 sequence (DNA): TGTGCCTGGAGTGGCTGGGACAGACGCTCTGTAGCTTTCTTT. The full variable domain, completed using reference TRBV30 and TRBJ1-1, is SQTIHQWPATLVQPVGSPLSLECTVEGTSNPNLYWYRQAAGRGLQLLFYSVGIGQISSEVPQNLSASRPQDRQFILSSKKLLLSDSGFYLCAWSGWDRRSVAFFGQGTRLTVV.

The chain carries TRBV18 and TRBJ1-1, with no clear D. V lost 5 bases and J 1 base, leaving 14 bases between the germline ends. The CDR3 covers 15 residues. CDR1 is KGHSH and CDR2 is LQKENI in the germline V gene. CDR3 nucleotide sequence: TGTGCCAGCTCAATGACCTCGGCAGGGAACACTGAAGCTTTCTTT. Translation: CASSMTSAGNTEAFF. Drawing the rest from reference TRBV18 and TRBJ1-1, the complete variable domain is NAGVMQNPRHLVRRRGQEARLRCSPMKGHSHVYWYRQLPEEGLKFMVYLQKENIIDESGMPKERFSAEFPKEGPSILRIQQVVRGDSAAYFCASSMTSAGNTEAFFGQGTRLTVV.